A single sample is the source of the 15 T cell receptor beta chains below, sequenced in a study of T cells in narcolepsy. The data were produced by immunoSEQ multiplex PCR, yet TCRdb's version contains in-frame clones alone and is incomplete. The sample shows about 40,000 clones, about 87% of them seen only once. The sequenced material came from CD45RA- memory CD4+ T cells from PBMCs. These receptors were taken from a human donor with narcolepsy.

The chain is built from TRBV15 and TRBJ2-5; a weak D match, TRBD2 (5 bases). The CDR3 is 15 residues long. CDR1 is LNHNV and CDR2 is YYDKDF in the germline V gene (reference sequence). Trimming removed 0 bases from V and 1 base from J, with 9 bases in between. CDR3 nucleotides: TGTGCCACCAGCAGAGATCCTACTAGCCAAGAGACCCAGTACTTC. It specifies CATSRDPTSQETQYF.

The J gene is TRBJ2-7, the V gene TRBV27; TRBD1 matches 7 bases. V gave up 6 bases and J gave up 2 bases; unmatched junction bases: 10. The CDR3 covers 15 residues. Germline CDR1 MNHEY, CDR2 SMNVEV (reference sequence). CDR3 coding DNA: TGTGCCAGCAGCCGCCCGGGACAGCCGACCTACGAGCAGTACTTC. Protein: CASSRPGQPTYEQYF.

V gene TRBV4-2 combines with J gene TRBJ1-3; D might be TRBD1 (5 bases). The CDR3 loop spans 17 amino acids. Germline V gene lookup returns CDR1 LGHNA and CDR2 YNFKEQ. V lost 1 base, J lost 2 bases, and 15 bases lay in between. The chain's CDR3 is CASSQGAWGTAGNTIYF. The CDR3 nucleotides read TGTGCCAGCAGCCAAGGGGCGTGGGGGACCGCTGGAAACACCATATATTTT.

The V call is TRBV6-6, the J call TRBJ1-1, with D uncertain. With 6 bases removed from V and 7 bases from J, the gap between germline ends came to 12 bases. Per germline, CDR1 MNHNY and CDR2 SVGAGI (reference sequence). The CDR3 is made up of 12 amino acids. CDR3 nucleotides: TGTGCCAGCAGCCACGCGCTCAATGAAGCTTTCTTT. Residues: CASSHALNEAFF.

This rearrangement joins TRBV7-9 to TRBJ2-1; either TRBD1 or TRBD2 may supply D (5 bases each). Germline CDR1 reads SEHNR; CDR2 reads FQNEAQ (reference sequence). V was pared by 6 bases and J by 3 bases, with 27 bases between. CDR3 length: 19 residues. Written as DNA, the CDR3 is TGTGCCAGCAGTTCACAGCTCCGGGACGACGAACCGCACTACAATGAGCAGTTCTTC. It translates to CASSSQLRDDEPHYNEQFF.

The J gene is TRBJ1-2, the V gene TRBV19; TRBD1 matches at 8 bases. CDR3 length: 13 amino acids. Losses at the gene ends were 4 bases for V and 6 bases for J; bases not matched to a gene: 4. The germline CDR1 and CDR2 sequences are LNHDA and SQIVND (reference sequence). CDR3 bases: TGTGCCAGTAGTACCCGGACAGGGAATGGCTACACCTTC. It yields the protein CASSTRTGNGYTF.

This chain joins TRBV21-1 and TRBJ1-4. TRBV21-1 is flagged as a pseudogene. The CDR3 is 15 amino acids. The CDR3 loop is CASSKGEGGNEKLFF. In DNA form, the CDR3 reads TGTGCCAGCAGCAAAGGGGAGGGTGGTAATGAAAAACTGTTTTTT.

The J gene is TRBJ2-1, the V gene TRBV2; 12 bases fit TRBD2. The CDR3 covers 13 residues. V gave up 6 bases and J gave up 10 bases; unmatched junction bases: 4. In germline, CDR1 is SNHLY, CDR2 FYNNEI. CDR3 protein: CASSGGLAGEQFF. The CDR3 DNA is TGTGCCAGCAGCGGAGGACTAGCGGGGGAGCAGTTCTTC. The full variable domain, in which reference TRBV2 and TRBJ2-1 provide the parts outside the CDR3, is EPEVTQTPSHQVTQMGQEVILRCVPISNHLYFYWYRQILGQKVEFLVSFYNNEISEKSEIFDDQFSVERPDGSNFTLKIRSTKLEDSAMYFCASSGGLAGEQFFGPGTRLTVL.

The chain has TRBV14 and TRBJ2-7; no reliable D call. This CDR3 region has 13 residues. Germline lookup yields CDR1 SGHDN and CDR2 FVKESK. V dropped 1 base and J dropped 6 bases, with 10 bases sitting between them. This chain's CDR3 is CASSQATFGEQYF. The CDR3 region has the DNA TGTGCCAGCAGCCAAGCTACTTTCGGCGAGCAGTACTTC.

The gene calls are TRBV7-3 and TRBJ2-2, with TRBD2 identical over 15 bases. Germline CDR1 SGHTA, CDR2 FQGTGA. The V gene end was trimmed by 2 bases and the J gene end by 5 bases; junction bases not matched to a gene: 9. This CDR3 region has 19 residues. DNA for the CDR3: TGTGCCAGCAGCTTAGCCCCTGGACTAGCGGGAGGGAGGACCGGGGAGCTGTTTTTT. It is translated as CASSLAPGLAGGRTGELFF.

This chain joins TRBV6-1 and TRBJ2-2; TRBD2 might be the D (5 bases). Germline V gene sequence: CDR1 MNHNS, CDR2 SASEGT. The CDR3 covers 15 residues. V dropped 11 bases and J dropped 4 bases, with 20 bases sitting between them. Here the CDR3 DNA reads TGTGCCGGGAAAGAGGGCCGCCGGGGCACCGGGGAGCTGTTTTTT. Encoded protein: CAGKEGRRGTGELFF.

This clone was detected only a few times. The chain has TRBV14 and TRBJ1-4; a weak D match, TRBD1 (5 bases). Trimming removed 0 bases at V and 5 bases at J, with 13 bases between. Germline loops: CDR1 SGHDN, CDR2 FVKESK. The CDR3 runs to 16 residues. CDR3 amino acids: CASSQDGRQINEKLFF. The DNA of the CDR3 is TGTGCCAGCAGCCAAGATGGGCGACAGATCAATGAAAAACTGTTTTTT.

This clone was counted a single time. The rearrangement uses TRBV5-1 and TRBJ2-7; 11 bases line up with TRBD2. The CDR3 length is 15 residues. J gave up 1 base and V 4 bases, and 4 bases lay outside the gene matches. Germline V gene data show CDR1 as SGHRS and CDR2 as YFSETQ. CDR3 bases: TGCGCCAGCAGCACCCTAGCGGGAGGTTCCTACGAGCAGTACTTC. Protein product: CASSTLAGGSYEQYF.

The chain carries TRBV14 and TRBJ2-5; TRBD2 matches 12 bases. V dropped 2 bases and J dropped 5; count of bases not matched to a gene: 6. CDR3 length: 16 amino acids. CDR1 is SGHDN and CDR2 is FVKESK in the germline V gene. CDR3 nucleotide sequence: TGTGCCAGCAGCCAATGGGGACTAGCGGGCGGGGAGACCCAGTACTTC. Translation: CASSQWGLAGGETQYF.

The chain couples TRBV11-3 to TRBJ1-1; D is ambiguous. Germline values: CDR1 SGHNT, CDR2 YENEEA. The CDR3 contains 13 residues. V lost 3 bases to trimming and J lost 0 bases, with 5 bases between them. The CDR3 region has the DNA TGTGCCAGCAGCTTTGCAGTGAACACTGAAGCTTTCTTT. This encodes CASSFAVNTEAFF. The full variable domain, rest sourced from reference TRBV11-3 and TRBJ1-1, is EAGVVQSPRYKIIEKKQPVAFWCNPISGHNTLYWYLQNLGQGPELLIRYENEEAVDDSQLPKDRFSAERLKGVDSTLKIQPAELGDSAVYLCASSFAVNTEAFFGQGTRLTVV.